Each of the 25 T cell receptor beta chains below was sequenced from the same sample in a study of glioma-infiltrating T cells. Amplification of TCR alpha and beta CDR3 regions from RNA used iRepertoire nested multiplex PCR. One entry per CDR3 protein results from TCRdb running MiXCR on the multiplex PCR reads. The data show approximately 120,000 distinct CDR3 sequences, about 25% seen once. Sequences were obtained from glioma tissue, nonneoplastic brain tissue, or PBMCs (not recorded which). Receptor source: a human donor with low-grade glioma or glioblastoma, undergoing nonglioma brain surgery, or in good health (not recorded which).

The chain couples TRBV30 to TRBJ2-6; TRBD1 aligns across 8 bases. Trimming took 3 bases from V and 0 from J; bases not matched to a gene: 7. The CDR3 has 17 amino acids. Germline CDR1 reads GTSNPN; CDR2 reads SVGIG (reference sequence). The CDR3 protein is CAWRPGGLYSGANVLTF. CDR3 DNA sequence: TGTGCCTGGAGGCCAGGGGGCCTGTACTCTGGGGCCAACGTCCTGACTTTC.

This clonotype was seen repeatedly, ten times or more. The rearrangement joins TRBV6-1 to TRBJ2-1, with 7 bases lining up with TRBD2. This CDR3 contains 10 residues. V dropped 10 bases and J dropped 6; count of bases not matched to a gene: 0. Germline CDR1 reads MNHNS; CDR2 reads SASEGT. The CDR3 here is CATGGNEQFF. CDR3 bases: TGTGCCACGGGAGGCAATGAGCAGTTCTTC.

This clonotype was seen at least ten times. The V gene is TRBV29-1, the J gene TRBJ1-1; D gene uncertain. Trimming took 2 bases from V and 2 from J, leaving 9 bases between them. This CDR3 comprises 13 residues. CDR1 SQVTM and CDR2 ANQGSEA come from the germline V gene. The CDR3 bases are TGCAGCGTTGAACGGGGAGTTAACACTGAAGCTTTCTTT. Translating gives CSVERGVNTEAFF. Complete variable domain (other parts from reference TRBV29-1 and TRBJ1-1): SAVISQKPSRDICQRGTSLTIQCQVDSQVTMMFWYRQQPGQSLTLIATANQGSEATYESGFVIDKFPISRPNLTFSTLTVSNMSPEDSSIYLCSVERGVNTEAFFGQGTRLTVV.

This clonotype has ten or more counts. The rearrangement joins TRBV19 to TRBJ1-1, with D unresolved. Germline V CDR1 and CDR2: LNHDA, SQIVND (reference sequence). This CDR3 is 11 amino acids long. V was shortened by 7 bases and J by 3 bases, with 6 bases between the two germline ends. The CDR3 bases are TGTGCCAGTACAGGCTACACTGAAGCTTTCTTT. Translation: CASTGYTEAFF.

This clonotype was counted many times. The chain uses TRBV7-9 and TRBJ2-2, with D possibly matching TRBD2 (6 bases). Trimming shortened V by 5 bases and J by 0 bases, and 10 bases separated the two germline ends. The CDR3 runs 15 residues. Germline CDR1 and CDR2: SEHNR and FQNEAQ (reference sequence). This CDR3 reads CASSTGTPNTGELFF. The CDR3 coding sequence is TGTGCCAGCAGCACCGGGACTCCGAACACCGGGGAGCTGTTTTTT.

This clonotype appeared many times. V and J are TRBV7-2 and TRBJ1-2; D not resolved. The CDR3 runs 14 residues. Per the germline V gene, CDR1 is SGHTA and CDR2 is FQGNSA. V was trimmed by 8 bases and J by 5 bases, leaving 18 bases between them. The CDR3 is CASENRGGEYGYTF. CDR3 sequence (DNA): TGTGCCAGCGAAAACCGGGGAGGAGAGTATGGCTACACCTTC.

Notes on this clonotype: Given the absence of the conserved phenylalanine or tryptophan at the CDR3 end, a read error is likely. The rearrangement links TRBV15 to TRBJ1-1; D may be TRBD1 (5 bases). The germline gives CDR1 LNHNV, CDR2 YYDKDF (reference sequence). The length of the CDR3 is 15 residues. DNA for the CDR3: TGTGCCACCAGCAGAGATCGGGGGATGAACACTGTAGCTTTCATT. Protein: CATSRDRGMNTVAFI.

This clonotype was seen at least ten times. This sequence joins TRBV7-3 and TRBJ2-3; 8 positions agree with TRBD1. V lost 5 bases, J lost 7 bases, and 8 bases stayed unmatched. This CDR3 is 14 amino acids long. Germline-derived CDR1 and CDR2 are SGHTA and FQGTGA. The CDR3 sequence is CASSPDRGWNTQYF. CDR3 nucleotide sequence: TGTGCCAGCAGCCCTGACAGGGGCTGGAATACGCAGTATTTT.

As regards this clonotype: A read error may be the cause here, since a much bigger clone is one base away. This chain uses TRBV4-1 with TRBJ2-1; 7 nucleotides agree with TRBD2. The CDR3 sequence is 13 residues long. CDR1 MGHRA and CDR2 YSYEKL come from the germline V gene. J lost 13 bases, V lost 4 bases, and 10 bases had no gene match. CDR3 in DNA: TGCGCCAGCAGCCCCCACGGGGGGAAGACCCAGTTCTTC. Protein sequence: CASSPHGGKTQFF.

The V call is TRBV19, the J call TRBJ2-5, with 11 nucleotides matching TRBD1. Germline CDR1 reads LNHDA; CDR2 reads SQIVND (reference sequence). V was clipped by 5 bases and J by 4 bases; unmatched bases: 6. The CDR3 length is 15 residues. CDR3 sequence: CASSVRTGGRETQYF. The CDR3 DNA sequence: TGTGCCAGTAGTGTGCGGACAGGGGGCCGAGAGACCCAGTACTTC.

Only a few counts were recorded for this clonotype. This rearrangement joins TRBV3-1 to TRBJ2-1; D possibly corresponds to TRBD2 (6 bases). The CDR3 totals 12 residues. Germline V gene lookup returns CDR1 LGHDT and CDR2 YNNKEL (reference sequence). V lost 6 bases and J lost 7, with 10 bases in between. Here the CDR3 DNA reads TGTGCCAGCAGGAGTAGCGGTAATGAGCAGTTCTTC. Its protein is CASRSSGNEQFF.

The table lists this clonotype with many counts. J is TRBJ1-5 and V is TRBV20-1; 8 nucleotides match TRBD1. The germline V gene encodes CDR1 DFQATT and CDR2 SNEGSKA (reference sequence). The J segment lost 6 bases and the V segment lost 5 bases, leaving 9 bases of the junction unmatched. This CDR3 has 14 residues. CDR3 in DNA: TGCAGTGCTTCCCGGACAGGGACAGGTCAGCCCCAGCATTTT. Translated, it gives CSASRTGTGQPQHF.

The sample holds many counts of this clonotype. The CDR3 sequence: CAIRPVGAYGYTF. Written as DNA, the CDR3 is TGTGCCATCAGGCCGGTGGGGGCCTATGGCTACACCTTC. The V call is TRBV10-3, the J call TRBJ1-2; D may be TRBD1 (6 bases). With 6 bases removed from V and 4 bases from J, the gap between germline ends came to 12 bases. CDR3 length equals 13 residues. The germline CDR1 and CDR2 sequences are ENHRY and SYGVKD.

The CDR3 sequence is CATTPIAGYNEQFF. The CDR3, as DNA: TGTGCCACTACCCCAATAGCGGGTTACAATGAGCAGTTCTTC. V and J are TRBV12-3 or TRBV12-4 and TRBJ2-1; 7 nucleotides agree with TRBD2. This CDR3 spans 14 amino acids. V shed 10 bases, J shed 4 bases, and the junction held 10 bases outside the gene matches.

Comment on this clonotype: This may arise from a read error, as a much more abundant clone is one base away. The chain employs TRBV7-9 and TRBJ2-1; D not resolved. Trimming removed 3 bases at V and 7 bases at J, with 10 bases between. The CDR3 loop spans 13 amino acids. Germline V gene sequence: CDR1 SEHNR, CDR2 FQNEAQ (reference sequence). The CDR3 reads CASSFSLGNEQFF. In DNA, the CDR3 is TGTGCCAGCAGCTTCAGCCTGGGAAATGAGCAGTTCTTC.

The sample holds many counts of this clonotype. V gene TRBV27 combines with J gene TRBJ2-3, with a weak D call TRBD2 (6 bases). With 5 bases removed from V and 5 bases from J, the gap between germline ends came to 20 bases. Germline V CDR1 and CDR2: MNHEY, SMNVEV (reference sequence). The CDR3 totals 16 residues. CDR3 sequence (DNA): TGTGCCAGCAGTCCAAATGGGAGGTCCCCGGGAGATACGCAGTATTTT. Protein product: CASSPNGRSPGDTQYF.

Worth noting for this clonotype: A single base separates this from a much larger clone, so it may be a read error. Since the CDR3 does not end with the conserved phenylalanine or tryptophan, this likely comes from a read error. V gene TRBV12-3 or TRBV12-4 combines with J gene TRBJ2-4; 14 bases are shared with TRBD2. Unmatched junction bases numbered 27, after V lost 3 bases and J lost 5 bases. The CDR3 is 24 residues long. The CDR3: CASSLVLRVDVGTSGRRAQNIQYL. DNA for the CDR3: TGTGCCAGCAGTTTGGTTCTACGGGTCGATGTAGGGACTAGCGGGAGAAGGGCCCAAAACATTCAGTACCTC.

This clonotype appeared many times. The rearrangement joins TRBV7-3 to TRBJ1-1; no firm D call. The CDR3 covers 13 residues. CDR1 is SGHTA, CDR2 FQGTGA, per germline. V dropped 5 bases and J dropped 2 bases, with 9 bases sitting between them. DNA of the CDR3: TGTGCCAGCAGCGCACAATCAAACACTGAAGCTTTCTTT. Translated, it gives CASSAQSNTEAFF.

This clonotype was counted a few times. A read error may be the cause here, since a much bigger clone is one base away. The chain has TRBV6-1 and TRBJ2-7; TRBD1 agrees at 8 bases. The germline V gene has CDR1 MNHNS and CDR2 SASEGT. CDR3 length: 15 amino acids. In nucleotides, the CDR3 is TGTGCCGGCAGTGAAGCGACAGGGGCCTCCTACGAGCAGTACTTC. This sequence encodes CAGSEATGASYEQYF.

There are a few counts of this clonotype. The CDR3 loop is CASSLGGRDNEQFF. CDR3 nucleotides: TGTGCCAGCAGTTTAGGAGGGAGAGACAATGAGCAGTTCTTC. The chain carries TRBV12-3 or TRBV12-4 and TRBJ2-1, with D tentatively TRBD2 (5 bases). V gave up 1 base and J gave up 5 bases, with 9 bases separating them. The CDR3 runs 14 residues.

With regard to this clonotype: A read error may explain this, as a much larger clone is one base away. The chain carries TRBV4-1 and TRBJ1-5; no definite D call. This CDR3 is 13 amino acids long. CDR1 and CDR2 (germline): MGHRA, YSYEKL. The V gene lost 6 bases and the J gene lost 5 bases, with 11 bases spanning the gap. CDR3 sequence reads: CASSVGVDQPQHF. CDR3 sequence (DNA): TGCGCCAGCAGTGTGGGCGTCGATCAGCCCCAGCATTTT.

As concerns this clonotype: This may arise from a read error, as a much more abundant clone is one base away. Since no conserved phenylalanine or tryptophan closes the CDR3, a read error is the likely cause. The chain employs TRBV29-1 and TRBJ1-1; D is ambiguous. The CDR3 is made up of 11 amino acids. CDR1 SQVTM and CDR2 ANQGSEA come from the germline V gene. The V end was cut by 4 bases, the J end by 8 bases, with 11 bases between. This CDR3 is CSVGAEREAFC. The CDR3 DNA reads TGCAGCGTTGGTGCTGAAAGGGAAGCTTTCTGT.

This clonotype has only a few counts. The chain employs TRBV9 and TRBJ2-7, with 10 bases identical to TRBD2. Germline V CDR1 and CDR2: SGDLS, YYNGEE. V lost 0 bases and J lost 3; bases outside the gene matches: 3. This CDR3 is 15 amino acids long. The CDR3 nucleotides read TGTGCCAGCAGCGTAGCGAGCGGGAGGGTCTACGAGCAGTACTTC. Protein product: CASSVASGRVYEQYF.

This clonotype was seen many times. The chain links TRBV12-3 or TRBV12-4 to TRBJ1-4; possibly TRBD1 for D (5 bases). Trimming pared 5 bases from V and 5 bases from J, leaving 9 bases between. The length of the CDR3 is 13 residues. The CDR3 loop is CASSRQMNEKLFF. The CDR3 DNA follows: TGTGCCAGCAGTCGACAGATGAATGAAAAACTGTTTTTT.

This clonotype was counted between two and nine times. This chain uses TRBV5-1 with TRBJ2-1; TRBD2 aligns across 7 bases. Germline V gene sequence: CDR1 SGHRS, CDR2 YFSETQ. The CDR3 sequence is 13 residues long. Germline trimming cut 0 bases from V and 7 bases from J; bases unmatched to any gene: 1. CDR3 coding DNA: TGCGCCAGCAGCTTGGAACTAGCGAATGAGCAGTTCTTC. It yields the protein CASSLELANEQFF.